The subject of this entry is one TCR beta chain. What this receptor recognizes is not known. Base qualities are not at hand, and no much larger clone is one base apart. Per the germline V gene, SGHRS is the CDR1 and YFSETQ is the CDR2. Inclusive of the bounding cysteine and phenylalanine, the CDR3 is 21 residues long. CDR3 DNA is the only sequence kept; it has 63 bases, read in frame from the first base. V is trimmed back by 0 bases and J by 0 bases, and the junction contains 18 bases that no gene match accounts for. The immunoSEQ Assay, a bias-controlled multiplex PCR, was used to amplify TCRbeta CDR3 regions from genomic DNA. In the paper's pipeline: Within the assay, amplification of reference gene primers was used to estimate how many nucleated cells each sample contained. To quantify the absolute abundance of each unique TCRbeta CDR3 rearrangement, sequence reads were collapsed and filtered. For each sample, productive Simpson clonality was calculated as the square root of Simpson's diversity index over productive rearrangements. TCRdb took over this immuneACCESS table, retaining in-frame rearrangements with V and J assigned. Such tables are incomplete; in checked studies, under half of the missing clones stem from an unresolved V gene, and the remainder is unexplained. The V and J calls and clone size were taken over from that table, and D and trimming were inferred from the DNA. The sample table contains 120,000 to 150,000 clones; only one count was recorded for over 75% of them. In total, the top ten clones hold approximately 3% of the sample.

Collaborating institutions collected whole blood in K2EDTA tubes following their own protocols. For TCRbeta analysis, collaborators shipped samples as frozen whole blood, isolated PBMCs, or DNA extracted from either of those sample types. These data belong to a study of blood T cell repertoires in COVID-19 (dated by TCRdb to 2020 to 2022). Some background on the complete study: Collaborator samples came from the United States, Italy and Spain and covered acute and convalescent phases of COVID-19. The material from the prospective study consisted of cDNA or gDNA derived from T cells, B-cell-depleted T cells, or PBMCs. Subjects who had been exposed to COVID-19, were actively infected with it, or had recovered from it provided the deeply sampled blood TCRbeta repertoires that made up the dataset. The repertoires were released in a freely available public database intended as a resource for research on the immune response to SARS-CoV-2. The samples were drawn from the first 160 participants of the ongoing ImmuneRACE study and from 950 to 1,500 subjects provided by 6 global collaborators. Nearly every sample came with metadata listing a de-identified subject ID, COVID-19 status, age in years and sex. Where available, HLA class I and class II types were taken from metadata supplied by the sample provider and were not determined by assay-based typing.

Findings and caveats that apply to the study as a whole: Clinical and demographic metadata were provided uncurated, with the amount varying by source and participant.

This TCR was recovered from a woman aged 60 to 75 with active COVID-19. The material sequenced was peripheral blood. The chain is encoded by TRBV5-1 joined to TRBJ2-1; TRBD2 matches 7 bases in the middle. This receptor carries the CDR3 CASSLAKMAPRRGSSYNEQFF. The DNA is as follows: TGCGCCAGCAGCTTGGCCAAAATGGCCCCGCGGCGGGGGAGCTCCTACAATGAGCAGTTCTTC.